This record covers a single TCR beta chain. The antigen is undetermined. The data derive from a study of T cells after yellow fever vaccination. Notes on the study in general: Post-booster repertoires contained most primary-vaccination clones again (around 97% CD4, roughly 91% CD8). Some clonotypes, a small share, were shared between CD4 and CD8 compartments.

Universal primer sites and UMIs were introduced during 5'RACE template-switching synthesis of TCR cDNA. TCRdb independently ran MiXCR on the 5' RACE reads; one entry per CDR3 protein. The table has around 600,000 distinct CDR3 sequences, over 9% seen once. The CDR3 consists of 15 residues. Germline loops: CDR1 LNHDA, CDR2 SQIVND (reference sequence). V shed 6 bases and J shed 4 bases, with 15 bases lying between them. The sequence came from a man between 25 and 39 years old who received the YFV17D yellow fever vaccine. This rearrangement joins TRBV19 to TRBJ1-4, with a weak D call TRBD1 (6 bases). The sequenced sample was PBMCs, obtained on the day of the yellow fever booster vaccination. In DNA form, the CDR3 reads TGTGCCAGTAGCACATCGACAGGACTTAATGAAAAACTGTTTTTT. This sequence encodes CASSTSTGLNEKLFF.